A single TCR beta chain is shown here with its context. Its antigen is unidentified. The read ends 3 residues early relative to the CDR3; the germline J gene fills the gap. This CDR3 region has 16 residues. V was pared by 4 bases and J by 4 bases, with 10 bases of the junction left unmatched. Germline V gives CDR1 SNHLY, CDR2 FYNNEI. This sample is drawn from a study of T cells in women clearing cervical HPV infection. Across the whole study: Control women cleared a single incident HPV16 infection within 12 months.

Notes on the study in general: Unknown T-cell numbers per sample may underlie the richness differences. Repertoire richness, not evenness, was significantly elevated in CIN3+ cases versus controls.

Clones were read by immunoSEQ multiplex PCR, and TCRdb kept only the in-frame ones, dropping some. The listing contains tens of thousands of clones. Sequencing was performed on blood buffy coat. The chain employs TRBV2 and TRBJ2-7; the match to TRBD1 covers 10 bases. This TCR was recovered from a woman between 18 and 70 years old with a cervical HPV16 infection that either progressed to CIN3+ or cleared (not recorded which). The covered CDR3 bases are TGTGCCAGCAGTGTCGATACGACAGGGGGCGCTTACGAG. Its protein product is CASSVDTTGGAYE. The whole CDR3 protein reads CASSVDTTGGAYEQYF.